This entry lists 27 T cell receptor beta chains sequenced from one sample in a study of blood T cell repertoires in COVID-19. The repertoire was sequenced with immunoSEQ multiplex PCR; TCRdb's copy has only in-frame clones and lacks some. The sample lists approximately 170,000 clones; approximately 85% were seen once. The sample taken for sequencing was peripheral blood. The receptor source for this set is a man in his 60s with active or convalescent COVID-19.

J is TRBJ1-1 and V is TRBV15, with 9 bases aligning to TRBD1. The ends lost 1 base at V and 5 bases at J; junction bases unmatched: 5. The germline V gene encodes CDR1 LNHNV and CDR2 YYDKDF (reference sequence). CDR3 length: 15 residues. CDR3 bases: TGTGCCACCAGCAGAGGGGGACAGGGTTGGACTGAAGCTTTCTTT. It yields the protein CATSRGGQGWTEAFF.

The rearrangement joins TRBV19 to TRBJ1-5, with D perhaps matching TRBD1 (6 bases). The CDR3 sequence is 18 residues long. Germline V lookup: CDR1 LNHDA, CDR2 SQIVND (reference sequence). V was clipped by 2 bases and J by 6 bases, with 23 bases between them. CDR3 nucleotide sequence: TGTGCCAGTAGTATACTTCGTCTCGGGACACTACCCCGTCAGCCCCAGCATTTT. Its protein product is CASSILRLGTLPRQPQHF.

This clone was counted once. This chain joins TRBV20-1 and TRBJ2-7, with a weak D call TRBD2 (6 bases). This CDR3 has 14 residues. V was pared by 4 bases and J by 4 bases, with 17 bases between. CDR1 is DFQATT and CDR2 is SNEGSKA in the germline V gene (reference sequence). The CDR3 DNA is TGCAGTGCTACTGAGGCGGGACCAGGGTACGAGCAGTACTTC. Translation gives CSATEAGPGYEQYF.

The chain has TRBV11-2 and TRBJ2-4, with a tentative D call TRBD1 (5 bases). This CDR3 region has 16 residues. Germline V gene lookup returns CDR1 SGHAT and CDR2 FQNNGV. Deletions cut 1 base from V and 7 bases from J, with 17 bases between. The CDR3 DNA reads TGTGCCAGCAGCTTAGCCGGCGGAAAGCAGGGTAACATTCAGTACTTC. Its protein is CASSLAGGKQGNIQYF.

The chain links TRBV24-1 to TRBJ2-1; D perhaps matches TRBD2 (6 bases). The CDR3 totals 16 residues. The germline V gene encodes CDR1 KGHDR and CDR2 SFDVKD. Trimming stripped 4 bases from V and 0 bases from J, with 12 bases between. The chain's CDR3 is CATSDAGLSSYNEQFF. The CDR3 DNA reads as TGTGCCACCAGTGACGCGGGACTGAGCTCCTACAATGAGCAGTTCTTC.

J is TRBJ1-1 and V is TRBV5-6; TRBD1 matches at 7 bases. Germline loops: CDR1 SGHDT, CDR2 YYEEEE. The CDR3 contains 15 residues. V shed 4 bases and J 4 bases; nucleotides not matched to a gene: 10. CDR3 sequence: CASSSQTGRGTEAFF. The CDR3 DNA reads TGTGCCAGCAGCAGTCAGACAGGGCGGGGCACTGAAGCTTTCTTT.

J is TRBJ2-1 and V is TRBV5-1, with 11 bases lining up with TRBD2. Unmatched junction bases numbered 4, after V lost 4 bases and J lost 7 bases. The length of the CDR3 is 14 residues. Per the germline V gene, CDR1 is SGHRS and CDR2 is YFSETQ. DNA of the CDR3: TGCGCCAGCAGCCCGACTAGCGGGGTAAATGAGCAGTTCTTC. It translates to CASSPTSGVNEQFF.

In this sample, this clone turned up many times. The V call is TRBV7-2, the J call TRBJ2-1, with 8 bases aligning to TRBD1. V was clipped by 3 bases and J by 5 bases; unmatched bases: 3. Germline V gives CDR1 SGHTA, CDR2 FQGNSA. This CDR3 contains 14 residues. The CDR3 reads CASSFGTGDNEQFF. The CDR3 DNA reads as TGTGCCAGCAGCTTCGGGACAGGAGACAATGAGCAGTTCTTC.

The V gene is TRBV4-2, the J gene TRBJ2-1; 12 bases are shared with TRBD2. The ends lost 4 bases at V and 6 bases at J; junction bases unmatched: 1. The CDR3 spans 14 residues. Germline loops: CDR1 LGHNA, CDR2 YNFKEQ. The CDR3 DNA sequence: TGTGCCAGCAGCCCTAGCGGGAGGGCCAATGAGCAGTTCTTC. Translating it yields CASSPSGRANEQFF.

V usage is TRBV19 and J usage is TRBJ1-1; 12 bases are a match to TRBD1. The J segment lost 5 bases and the V segment lost 6 bases, leaving 13 bases of the junction unmatched. Germline V gene lookup returns CDR1 LNHDA and CDR2 SQIVND (reference sequence). The CDR3 sequence is 17 residues long. The CDR3 region has the DNA TGTGCCAGTAGCGATAGGCGGGGACAGGGGGCAAGTACTGAAGCTTTCTTT. Its translation is CASSDRRGQGASTEAFF.

This clone was observed a handful of times. The rearrangement uses TRBV28 and TRBJ2-7; the match to TRBD1 covers 11 bases. The junction had 6 bases not matched to a gene; V was cut back by 5 bases and J by 3 bases. This CDR3 is 15 amino acids long. Per the germline V gene, CDR1 is MDHEN and CDR2 is SYDVKM. The CDR3 loop is CASSDPGQGVYEQYF. CDR3 bases: TGTGCCAGCAGTGATCCGGGACAGGGGGTCTACGAGCAGTACTTC.

The chain links TRBV10-1 to TRBJ2-7, with D possibly being TRBD2 (6 bases). V was clipped by 2 bases and J by 5 bases, with 19 bases between them. Germline V gene data show CDR1 as WNHNN and CDR2 as SYGVQD (reference sequence). The CDR3 length is 16 residues. The CDR3 sequence: CASSESTGALPHEQYF. The CDR3 DNA is TGCGCCAGCAGTGAGAGTACGGGAGCACTCCCCCACGAGCAGTACTTC.

The rearrangement uses TRBV5-1 and TRBJ1-2; weak D call: TRBD1 (6 bases). V lost 4 bases to trimming and J lost 8 bases, with 18 bases between them. The CDR3 spans 14 residues. Germline-derived CDR1 and CDR2 are SGHRS and YFSETQ. CDR3 in amino acids: CASSPQTGGGGYTF. The DNA of the CDR3 is TGCGCCAGCAGCCCCCAGACAGGAGGCGGCGGCTACACCTTC.

V usage is TRBV2 and J usage is TRBJ2-7, with 7 bases aligning to TRBD1. V was clipped by 1 base and J by 6 bases; unmatched bases: 6. The germline CDR1 and CDR2 sequences are SNHLY and FYNNEI. This CDR3 is 14 amino acids long. The CDR3 sequence: CASSEGQGVGEQYF. CDR3 bases: TGTGCCAGCAGTGAAGGACAGGGTGTCGGCGAGCAGTACTTC.

This chain uses TRBV3-1 (or the pseudogene TRBV3-2) with TRBJ2-2; D remains unclear. The CDR3 has 16 amino acids. Germline CDR1 reads LGHDT; CDR2 reads YNNKEL (reference sequence). V was cut by 1 base and J by 4 bases, with 13 bases left in between. As DNA, the CDR3 is TGTGCCAGCAGCCAAGTCCGACGGTCGGGCACCGGGGAGCTGTTTTTT. This translates into CASSQVRRSGTGELFF.

This chain uses TRBV29-1 with TRBJ2-3; 7 bases are a match to TRBD1. With V trimmed by 6 bases and J by 3 bases, 9 bases remained unmatched. The CDR3 runs to 14 residues. Germline lookup yields CDR1 SQVTM and CDR2 ANQGSEA. The CDR3 sequence is CSVKGDSFTDTQYF. CDR3 nucleotide sequence: TGCAGCGTCAAAGGGGACAGCTTTACAGATACGCAGTATTTT.

This clone was recorded once. This chain links TRBV19 with TRBJ2-5, with 7 bases fitting TRBD1. Trimming cost V 1 base and J 0 bases; bases outside gene matches: 2. The CDR3 is 15 residues long. CDR1 is LNHDA and CDR2 is SQIVND in the germline V gene (reference sequence). The CDR3 spells CASSIGGQYQETQYF. The CDR3 nucleotides read TGTGCCAGTAGTATAGGGGGACAGTACCAAGAGACCCAGTACTTC.

V and J are TRBV7-9 and TRBJ2-1; the match to TRBD2 covers 8 bases. The V gene's germline CDR1 is SEHNR and CDR2 FQNEAQ (reference sequence). V gave up 5 bases and J gave up 6 bases; unmatched junction bases: 6. The CDR3 runs to 14 residues. CDR3 sequence (DNA): TGTGCCAGCAGCCCCGGACTAGCAGTCAATGAGCAGTTCTTC. Protein: CASSPGLAVNEQFF. Full variable domain (missing parts from reference TRBV7-9 and TRBJ2-1): DTGVSQNPRHKITKRGQNVTFRCDPISEHNRLYWYRQTLGQGPEFLTYFQNEAQLEKSRLLSDRFSAERPKGSFSTLEIQRTEQGDSAMYLCASSPGLAVNEQFFGPGTRLTVL.

This rearrangement joins TRBV10-2 to TRBJ2-5; no firm D call. Germline CDR1 reads WSHSY; CDR2 reads SAAADI. V lost 5 bases and J lost 5, with 21 bases in between. This CDR3 spans 16 amino acids. CDR3 sequence reads: CASSTSPRRRLETQYF. In DNA, the CDR3 is TGCGCCAGCAGTACCTCCCCCCGACGGCGGTTGGAGACCCAGTACTTC.

This sequence joins TRBV5-4 and TRBJ2-2; 8 nucleotides match TRBD2. Per germline, CDR1 SGHNT and CDR2 YYREEE (reference sequence). After removal of 3 bases from V and 13 bases from J, the junction contained 11 bases not matched to a gene. The length of the CDR3 is 14 residues. The CDR3, as DNA: TGTGCCAGCAGCTCCTCCGGGGGGGGAAGGGCGCTGTTTTTT. Translation: CASSSSGGGRALFF.

The J gene is TRBJ2-1, the V gene TRBV5-1; 10 bases line up with TRBD2. This CDR3 is 18 amino acids long. Germline lookup yields CDR1 SGHRS and CDR2 YFSETQ. Trimming removed 1 base from V and 3 bases from J; junction bases left unmatched: 10. The CDR3 nucleotides are TGCGCCAGCAGCTTGCTCCCAGCGGGGGGGCAATACTACAATGAGCAGTTCTTC. Translation: CASSLLPAGGQYYNEQFF. Based on the CDR3 plus reference TRBV5-1 and TRBJ2-1, the full variable domain is KAGVTQTPRYLIKTRGQQVTLSCSPISGHRSVSWYQQTPGQGLQFLFEYFSETQRNKGNFPGRFSGRQFSNSRSEMNVSTLELGDSALYLCASSLLPAGGQYYNEQFFGPGTRLTVL.

The chain carries TRBV19 and TRBJ2-5; 10 positions agree with TRBD1. The CDR3 spans 16 residues. With 5 bases clipped from V and 5 bases from J, the junction kept 11 bases outside the gene matches. CDR1 and CDR2 from the germline V gene are LNHDA and SQIVND (reference sequence). The CDR3 DNA is TGTGCCAGTAGTTTTCCGGGACAGGGGCTCGGGGAGACCCAGTACTTC. Its translation: CASSFPGQGLGETQYF.

The J gene is TRBJ1-1, the V gene TRBV10-2; TRBD1 might be the D (5 bases). This CDR3 region has 13 residues. Trimming took off 3 bases at V and 1 base at J, with 6 bases between the two ends. Germline values: CDR1 WSHSY, CDR2 SAAADI. In DNA, the CDR3 is TGCGCCAGCAGTGAAGGGGAGAACACTGAAGCTTTCTTT. It yields the protein CASSEGENTEAFF.

V and J are TRBV4-2 and TRBJ1-4; unclear D gene. The germline CDR1 and CDR2 sequences are LGHNA and YNFKEQ. The length of the CDR3 is 16 residues. Trimming took off 0 bases at V and 11 bases at J, with 19 bases between the two ends. For the CDR3, the DNA is TGTGCCAGCAGCCAAGATGAAGCGAGAATTACGGGGAAACTGTTTTTT. Protein sequence: CASSQDEARITGKLFF.

The CDR3 spells CASSQDPSVTEAFF. The CDR3 coding sequence is TGTGCCAGCAGCCAAGATCCCAGTGTCACTGAAGCTTTCTTT. V gene TRBV4-2 combines with J gene TRBJ1-1; D call uncertain. V lost 0 bases, J lost 4 bases, and 9 bases lay in between. This CDR3 is built from 14 residues. The germline CDR1 and CDR2 sequences are LGHNA and YNFKEQ.

The genes are TRBV6-4 and TRBJ1-2; possibly TRBD1 for D (6 bases). CDR1 and CDR2 from the germline V gene are MRHNA and SNTAGT. This CDR3 is built from 10 residues. The CDR3 loop is CAKGTYGYTF. CDR3 DNA sequence: TGTGCGAAGGGGACATATGGCTACACCTTC.

The chain couples TRBV24-1 to TRBJ2-7; 7 nucleotides agree with TRBD1. The CDR3 is 12 residues long. The germline gives CDR1 KGHDR, CDR2 SFDVKD. V was pared by 3 bases and J by 6 bases, with 1 base of the junction left unmatched. The CDR3 DNA follows: TGTGCCACCAGTGATAACAGGGGCGAGCAGTACTTC. Translation gives CATSDNRGEQYF.